These 8 T cell receptor beta chains were sequenced from one sample in a study of blood T cell repertoires in COVID-19. Produced via immunoSEQ multiplex PCR; TCRdb's table is partial and in-frame only. The top ten clones hold about 0.8% of a sample with over 200,000 clones, approximately 90% of them seen once. Input material: peripheral blood. The receptors were gathered from a man aged 60 to 75 with COVID-19, enrolled during active disease.

The J gene is TRBJ2-7, the V gene TRBV7-9, with 14 bases identical to TRBD2. This CDR3 is built from 17 residues. The V gene end was trimmed by 5 bases and the J gene end by 4 bases; junction bases not matched to a gene: 10. Germline V gene data show CDR1 as SEHNR and CDR2 as FQNEAQ (reference sequence). CDR3 in DNA: TGTGCCAGCAGCGAAGGACTAGCGGGGGGCCTCAGTTACGAGCAGTACTTC. Its protein product is CASSEGLAGGLSYEQYF. The variable domain in full, with the rest retrieved from reference TRBV7-9 and TRBJ2-7, is DTGVSQNPRHKITKRGQNVTFRCDPISEHNRLYWYRQTLGQGPEFLTYFQNEAQLEKSRLLSDRFSAERPKGSFSTLEIQRTEQGDSAMYLCASSEGLAGGLSYEQYFGPGTRLTVT.

V and J are TRBV4-1 and TRBJ1-5; unclear D gene. Trimming stripped 0 bases from V and 10 bases from J, with 13 bases between. CDR1 is MGHRA and CDR2 is YSYEKL in the germline V gene. CDR3 length: 14 amino acids. The CDR3 region is CASSQDLSPSPQHF. The CDR3 DNA reads TGCGCCAGCAGCCAAGATCTCTCCCCGTCTCCCCAGCATTTT.

This clone was counted between two and nine times. This chain links TRBV27 with TRBJ1-2; D is unclear. In germline, CDR1 is MNHEY, CDR2 SMNVEV (reference sequence). CDR3 length equals 12 residues. V lost 6 bases and J 8 bases, leaving 13 bases between the germline ends. CDR3 region: CASSTFMGGYTF. CDR3 sequence (DNA): TGTGCCAGCAGCACTTTCATGGGCGGCTACACCTTC.

The gene calls are TRBV3-1 (or the pseudogene TRBV3-2) and TRBJ1-6; TRBD1 is a possible D gene (6 bases). CDR1 and CDR2 (germline): LGHDT, YNNKEL (reference sequence). Trimming stripped 1 base from V and 10 bases from J, with 14 bases between. The CDR3 is 15 residues long. CDR3 protein: CASSQVREGGSPLHF. The CDR3 region has the DNA TGTGCCAGCAGCCAAGTTAGGGAGGGGGGATCACCCCTCCACTTT.

The chain recombines TRBV7-9 with TRBJ2-3, with D possibly TRBD2 on 7 matching bases. V lost 4 bases, J lost 4 bases, and 15 bases lay in between. CDR3 length: 15 amino acids. The germline V gene encodes CDR1 SEHNR and CDR2 FQNEAQ (reference sequence). The CDR3 DNA sequence: TGTGCCAGCAGCTCCGGGGGCGGGAGCGCAGATACGCAGTATTTT. Amino acids: CASSSGGGSADTQYF.

This rearrangement joins TRBV28 to TRBJ1-5; D is perhaps TRBD1 (6 bases). V lost 7 bases, J lost 6 bases, and 19 bases lay in between. CDR3 length: 15 amino acids. Germline V CDR1 and CDR2: MDHEN, SYDVKM. DNA for the CDR3: TGTGCCAGCACCGCCGGGGGGGCGGTTGTTCAGCCCCAGCATTTT. The encoded protein is CASTAGGAVVQPQHF.

This clone came up a few times. The rearrangement links TRBV24-1 to TRBJ1-2, with D possibly TRBD1 on 6 matching bases. V was cut by 4 bases and J by 9 bases, with 11 bases left in between. CDR1 and CDR2 from the germline V gene are KGHDR and SFDVKD. CDR3 size: 12 residues. The CDR3 loop is CATSEPTGRYTF. The CDR3 DNA reads as TGTGCCACCAGTGAACCTACAGGGCGCTACACCTTC.

The chain carries TRBV28 and TRBJ1-6; 7 nucleotides align to TRBD1. CDR3 length: 16 amino acids. Per the germline V gene, CDR1 is MDHEN and CDR2 is SYDVKM. The V segment lost 6 bases and the J segment 2 bases; nucleotides outside the gene matches: 7. The CDR3 DNA sequence: TGTGCCAGCAGATTCGACAGGGCCACCTATAATTCACCCCTCCACTTT. Protein sequence: CASRFDRATYNSPLHF.